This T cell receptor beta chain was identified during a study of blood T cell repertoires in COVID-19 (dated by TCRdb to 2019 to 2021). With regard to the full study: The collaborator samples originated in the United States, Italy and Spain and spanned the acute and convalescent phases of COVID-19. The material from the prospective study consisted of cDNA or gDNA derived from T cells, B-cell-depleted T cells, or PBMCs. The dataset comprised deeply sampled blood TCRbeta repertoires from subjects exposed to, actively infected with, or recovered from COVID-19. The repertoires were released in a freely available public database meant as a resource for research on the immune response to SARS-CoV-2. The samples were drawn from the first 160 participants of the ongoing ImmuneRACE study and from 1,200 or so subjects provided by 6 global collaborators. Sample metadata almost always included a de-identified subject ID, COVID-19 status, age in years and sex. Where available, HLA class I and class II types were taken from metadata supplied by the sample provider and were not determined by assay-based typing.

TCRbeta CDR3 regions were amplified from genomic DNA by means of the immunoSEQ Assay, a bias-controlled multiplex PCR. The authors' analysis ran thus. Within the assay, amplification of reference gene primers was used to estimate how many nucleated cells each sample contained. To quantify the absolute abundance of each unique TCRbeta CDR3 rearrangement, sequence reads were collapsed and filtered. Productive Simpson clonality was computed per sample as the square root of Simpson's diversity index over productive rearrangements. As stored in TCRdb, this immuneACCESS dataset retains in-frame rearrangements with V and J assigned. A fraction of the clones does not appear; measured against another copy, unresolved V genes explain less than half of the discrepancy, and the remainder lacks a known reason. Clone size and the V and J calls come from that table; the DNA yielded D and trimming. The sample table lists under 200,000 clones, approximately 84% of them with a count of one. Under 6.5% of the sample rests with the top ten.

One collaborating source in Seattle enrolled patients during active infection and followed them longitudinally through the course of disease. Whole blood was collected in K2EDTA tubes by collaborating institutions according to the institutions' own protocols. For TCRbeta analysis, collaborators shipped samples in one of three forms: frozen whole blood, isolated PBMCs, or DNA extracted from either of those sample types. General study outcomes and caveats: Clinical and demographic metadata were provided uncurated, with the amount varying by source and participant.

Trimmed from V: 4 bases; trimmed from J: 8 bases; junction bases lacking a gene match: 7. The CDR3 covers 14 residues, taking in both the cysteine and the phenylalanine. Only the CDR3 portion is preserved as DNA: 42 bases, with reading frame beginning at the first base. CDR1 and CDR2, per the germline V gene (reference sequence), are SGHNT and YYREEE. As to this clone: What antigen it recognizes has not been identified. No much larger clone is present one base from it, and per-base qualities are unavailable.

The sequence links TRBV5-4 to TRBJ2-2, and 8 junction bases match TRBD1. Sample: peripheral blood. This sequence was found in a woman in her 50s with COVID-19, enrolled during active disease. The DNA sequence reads TGTGCCAGCAGCCGGAACAGGGGGAAAGGGGAGCTGTTTTTT. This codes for CASSRNRGKGELFF.